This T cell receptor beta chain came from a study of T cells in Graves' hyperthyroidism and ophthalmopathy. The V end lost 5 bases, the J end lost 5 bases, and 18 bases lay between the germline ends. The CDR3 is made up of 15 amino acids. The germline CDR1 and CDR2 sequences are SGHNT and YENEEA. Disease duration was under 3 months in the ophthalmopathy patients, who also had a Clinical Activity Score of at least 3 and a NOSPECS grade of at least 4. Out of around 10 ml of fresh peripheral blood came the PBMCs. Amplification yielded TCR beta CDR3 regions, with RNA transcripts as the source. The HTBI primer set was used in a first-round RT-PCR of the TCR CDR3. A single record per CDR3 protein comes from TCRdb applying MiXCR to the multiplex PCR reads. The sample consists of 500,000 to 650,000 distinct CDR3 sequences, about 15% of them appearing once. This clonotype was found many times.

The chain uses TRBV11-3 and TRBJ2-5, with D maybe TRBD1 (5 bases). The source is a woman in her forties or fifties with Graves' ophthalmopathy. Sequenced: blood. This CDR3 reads CASSRREVVGETQYF. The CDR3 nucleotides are TGTGCCAGCAGCCGCAGGGAAGTCGTTGGGGAGACCCAGTACTTC.